This record looks at one T cell receptor beta chain sequence and its context. The data originate from a study of blood T cell repertoires in COVID-19. Profiled with immunoSEQ multiplex PCR; TCRdb holds only in-frame clones, not every one. The sample carries 220,000 or so clones, roughly 84% recorded once. Trimming cost V 2 bases and J 4 bases, with 11 bases left between them. This CDR3 has 14 amino acids. Germline V CDR1 and CDR2: LNHDA, SQIVND (reference sequence). The TCR comes from a woman aged 35 to 49 who had recovered from COVID-19. Input material: PBMCs or T cells enriched from blood (not recorded which). The chain combines TRBV19 with TRBJ1-2; D is unclear. Here the CDR3 reads CASSIPRKPYGYTF. The CDR3 DNA reads as TGTGCCAGTAGTATACCGCGTAAACCCTATGGCTACACCTTC.